These 12 T cell receptor beta chains were sequenced from one sample in a study of T-cell reconstitution after alpha-beta-depleted transplantation in children. Preparation of the TCRbeta library used unique molecular identifiers. MiXCR, applied by TCRdb to the PCR reads, yields one record per CDR3 protein. The data contain a few hundred thousand distinct CDR3 sequences, roughly 6.6% of them seen just once; the ten biggest clones take up 5% to 6.5%. Material: PBMCs, obtained before TCRalphabeta/CD19-depleted stem cell transplant. The receptors stem from a boy aged 2 to 9 with acute lymphoblastic leukemia, due to receive a stem cell transplant.

V usage is TRBV27 and J usage is TRBJ2-7, with TRBD2 matching over 8 bases. This CDR3 spans 12 amino acids. Germline V gene sequence: CDR1 MNHEY, CDR2 SMNVEV (reference sequence). The V segment lost 5 bases and the J segment 6 bases; nucleotides outside the gene matches: 3. In DNA, the CDR3 is TGTGCCAGCAGTAGCGGGGGCCGCGAGCAGTACTTC. It translates to CASSSGGREQYF.

This chain links TRBV6-1 with TRBJ1-5, with D possibly being TRBD1 (5 bases). The CDR3 contains 15 residues. CDR1 and CDR2 from the germline V gene are MNHNS and SASEGT. The V and J ends lost 3 bases and 5 bases respectively, with 14 bases between them. For the CDR3, the DNA is TGTGCCAGCAGTGATCTTTGGCCGGGGCATCAGCCCCAGCATTTT. Its protein product is CASSDLWPGHQPQHF.

This clonotype was recorded many times. The rearrangement links TRBV20-1 to TRBJ2-3, with 7 bases lining up with TRBD1. The V gene end was trimmed by 5 bases and the J gene end by 6 bases; junction bases not matched to a gene: 14. The CDR3 sequence is 15 residues long. Germline V CDR1 and CDR2: DFQATT, SNEGSKA (reference sequence). In DNA, the CDR3 is TGCAGTGCTCCGGACAGGTCATCGGCCGGGGATACGCAGTATTTT. Its translation is CSAPDRSSAGDTQYF.

This clonotype came up a few times. This chain uses TRBV5-1 with TRBJ2-5; 12 bases line up with TRBD2. Per the germline V gene, CDR1 is SGHRS and CDR2 is YFSETQ. This CDR3 comprises 16 residues. J was trimmed by 12 bases and V by 4 bases; bases with no gene match: 16. As DNA, the CDR3 is TGCGCCAGCAGCCCACAAGAGGCACTAGCGGGGGGCCCCAAGTACTTC. It translates to CASSPQEALAGGPKYF.

V gene TRBV7-9 combines with J gene TRBJ2-7; D ambiguous. Per the germline V gene, CDR1 is SEHNR and CDR2 is FQNEAQ (reference sequence). The CDR3 consists of 14 residues. V was shortened by 0 bases and J by 7 bases, with 13 bases between the two germline ends. The CDR3 nucleotides are TGTGCCAGCAGCTTAGCAGGCAGCGTTTGGGAGCAGTACTTC. This gives the protein CASSLAGSVWEQYF.

In this sample, this clonotype turned up many times. The chain combines TRBV6-2 or TRBV6-3 with TRBJ1-1; 7 bases are shared with TRBD1. The germline gives CDR1 MNHEY, CDR2 SVGEGT. This CDR3 is built from 14 residues. The junction had 4 bases not matched to a gene; V was cut back by 2 bases and J by 4 bases. CDR3 DNA sequence: TGTGCCAGCAGTTACGGGACAGCGGCCACTGAAGCTTTCTTT. It specifies CASSYGTAATEAFF.

This clonotype came up many times. V and J are TRBV28 and TRBJ2-5; D is perhaps TRBD1 (5 bases). This CDR3 contains 14 residues. CDR1 and CDR2 from the germline V gene are MDHEN and SYDVKM. V was pared by 5 bases and J by 3 bases, with 13 bases between. The CDR3 is CASSDSWRKETQYF. The CDR3 bases are TGTGCCAGCAGTGACAGTTGGCGGAAAGAGACCCAGTACTTC.

This clonotype was counted many times. The J gene is TRBJ2-1, the V gene TRBV29-1; 7 nucleotides align to TRBD2. CDR1 and CDR2 (germline): SQVTM, ANQGSEA. The V segment lost 4 bases and the J segment 9 bases; nucleotides outside the gene matches: 9. The CDR3 loop spans 13 amino acids. This CDR3 is CSVGAGPSREQFF. The CDR3 DNA sequence: TGCAGCGTTGGAGCGGGACCCTCTCGTGAGCAGTTCTTC.

This clonotype has at least ten counts. The CDR3 loop is CASSLVRFSGETQYF. The CDR3 coding sequence is TGTGCCAGCAGCTTAGTCCGATTCTCCGGAGAGACCCAGTACTTC. The V gene is TRBV7-2, the J gene TRBJ2-5; no clear D. This CDR3 region has 15 residues. Between the trimmed V and J ends, which lost 1 base and 4 bases, there was a span of 13 bases. CDR1 is SGHTA, CDR2 FQGNSA, per germline. Using reference TRBV7-2 and TRBJ2-5 for the parts outside the CDR3, the full variable domain is GAGVSQSPSNKVTEKGKDVELRCDPISGHTALYWYRQSLGQGLEFLIYFQGNSAPDKSGLPSDRFSAERTGGSVSTLTIQRTQQEDSAVYLCASSLVRFSGETQYFGPGTRLLVL.

CDR3 nucleotides: TGCAGTGCTAGGAGGTACTCTGGGGCCAACGTCCTGACTTTC. This sequence encodes CSARRYSGANVLTF. The chain has TRBV20-1 and TRBJ2-6, with unresolved D. CDR1 is DFQATT, CDR2 SNEGSKA, per germline (reference sequence). The CDR3 extends over 14 amino acids. Trimming shortened V by 3 bases and J by 0 bases, and 6 bases separated the two germline ends.

This clonotype has ten or more counts. The CDR3 bases are TGTGCCAGCAGCCCTAGACTAGCGGGGGCTCTCACAGATACGCAGTATTTT. It specifies CASSPRLAGALTDTQYF. The rearrangement links TRBV7-8 to TRBJ2-3; 12 bases map to TRBD2. CDR1 is SGHVS, CDR2 FQNEAQ, per germline. Germline trimming cut 5 bases from V and 2 bases from J; bases unmatched to any gene: 8. The CDR3 has 17 residues.

Here the CDR3 reads CASSPRGGQNNEQFF. The CDR3 region has the DNA TGTGCCAGCAGCCCGCGGGGGGGCCAAAACAATGAGCAGTTCTTC. The chain carries TRBV7-3 and TRBJ2-1; 9 nucleotides align to TRBD2. CDR1 SGHTA and CDR2 FQGTGA come from the germline V gene. Losses at the gene ends were 5 bases for V and 5 bases for J; bases not matched to a gene: 7. The CDR3 sequence is 15 residues long.